Presented here are 26 T cell receptor beta chains from one specimen sequenced in a study of siplizumab effects on memory and regulatory T cells (dated by TCRdb to about 2019). To prepare the library, the immunoSEQ multiplex PCR assay was applied. TCRdb carries this immuneACCESS record with in-frame sequences only. Its versions omit some clonotypes, under half of them owing to an unresolved V gene in the studies checked, with the rest unexplained. Present in this sample are about 57,000 clones, roughly 85% of which were seen just once. The ten biggest clones cover 3.5% to 4% of the sample. Material for sequencing was memory CD4+ T cells sorted from blood. The cell subset or site label corresponds to: unstimulated CD4+ memory T cells. The receptors shown here come from a human donor in good health.

Here the CDR3 reads CAWSGPGSYTF. CDR3 in DNA: TGTGCCTGGAGTGGCCCGGGGAGCTACACCTTC. This chain uses TRBV30 with TRBJ1-2; D is uncertain. Per germline, CDR1 GTSNPN and CDR2 SVGIG (reference sequence). Trimming pared 1 base from V and 9 bases from J, leaving 9 bases between. CDR3 length: 11 amino acids.

This chain links TRBV2 with TRBJ1-1; D gene uncertain. V was pared by 4 bases and J by 10 bases, with 16 bases between. Germline assignment: CDR1 SNHLY and CDR2 FYNNEI. The CDR3 has 13 residues. The CDR3 region has the DNA TGTGCCAGCAGTGGTGCCCGGGCGGGGTTAGCTTTCTTT. It is translated as CASSGARAGLAFF. The full variable domain, with the rest looked up from reference TRBV2 and TRBJ1-1, is EPEVTQTPSHQVTQMGQEVILRCVPISNHLYFYWYRQILGQKVEFLVSFYNNEISEKSEIFDDQFSVERPDGSNFTLKIRSTKLEDSAMYFCASSGARAGLAFFGQGTRLTVV.

In its sample, this clone was seen a few times. The V and J genes are TRBV4-1 and TRBJ2-2; the D is unclear. CDR1 is MGHRA and CDR2 is YSYEKL in the germline V gene. Trimming removed 1 base at V and 5 bases at J, with 17 bases between. The CDR3 runs 17 residues. The DNA of the CDR3 is TGCGCCAGCAGCCAAGTTGATATGGGTTGGGTGACCGGGGAGCTGTTTTTT. Protein product: CASSQVDMGWVTGELFF.

This chain joins TRBV7-8 and TRBJ2-2, with TRBD2 matching over 10 bases. Per germline, CDR1 SGHVS and CDR2 FQNEAQ. J lost 3 bases, V lost 6 bases, and 1 base had no gene match. This CDR3 contains 14 residues. The CDR3: CASRGLADTGELFF. Here the CDR3 DNA reads TGTGCCAGCAGAGGACTAGCGGACACCGGGGAGCTGTTTTTT.

V gene TRBV27 combines with J gene TRBJ2-7; D unresolved. CDR3 length: 12 amino acids. The ends were cut back, 5 bases at V and 6 bases at J, with 11 bases in the middle. Per the germline V gene, CDR1 is MNHEY and CDR2 is SMNVEV (reference sequence). This CDR3 is CASSPPVGEQYF. CDR3 coding DNA: TGTGCCAGCAGTCCCCCGGTCGGCGAGCAGTACTTC.

The chain joins TRBV7-3 to TRBJ1-2; D remains ambiguous. Trimming removed 2 bases from V and 4 bases from J, with 14 bases in between. The V gene's germline CDR1 is SGHTA and CDR2 FQGTGA. This CDR3 region has 15 residues. In DNA form, the CDR3 reads TGTGCCAGCAGCTTAGGGAGGGAGAAAGGCTATGGCTACACCTTC. It specifies CASSLGREKGYGYTF.

Only a few counts were recorded for this clone. The V gene is TRBV29-1, the J gene TRBJ1-1; no firm D call. The ends were cut back, 3 bases at V and 2 bases at J, with 10 bases in the middle. Germline CDR1 SQVTM, CDR2 ANQGSEA. The CDR3 extends over 13 amino acids. The CDR3 sequence is CSVDKETNTEAFF. CDR3 DNA sequence: TGCAGCGTTGATAAGGAGACCAACACTGAAGCTTTCTTT.

The chain uses TRBV7-2 and TRBJ1-3; D uncertain. The CDR3 totals 18 residues. The V gene lost 3 bases and the J gene lost 0 bases, with 18 bases spanning the gap. Germline CDR1 is SGHTA and CDR2 is FQGNSA. CDR3: CASSFGLRTLISGNTIYF. For the CDR3, the DNA is TGTGCCAGCAGCTTTGGACTACGGACGCTTATCTCTGGAAACACCATATATTTT.

The CDR3 region has the DNA TGTGCCAGCAGCTTTACGTCGTCTCGGAGTGAGCAGTTCTTC. Its translation: CASSFTSSRSEQFF. The rearrangement uses TRBV7-2 and TRBJ2-1; D remains unclear. V was cut by 3 bases and J by 9 bases, with 15 bases left in between. This CDR3 has 14 residues. Germline CDR1 and CDR2: SGHTA and FQGNSA.

The rearrangement links TRBV19 to TRBJ2-7; D possibly corresponds to TRBD2 (6 bases). The CDR3 extends over 11 amino acids. Trimming removed 9 bases at V and 5 bases at J, with 11 bases between. The germline gives CDR1 LNHDA, CDR2 SQIVND (reference sequence). CDR3 in DNA: TGTGCCAGAAATGGGGGGAACGAGCAGTACTTC. As protein: CARNGGNEQYF.

This clone was seen a handful of times. The rearrangement uses TRBV9 and TRBJ2-1; 11 bases line up with TRBD2. V dropped 1 base and J dropped 8; count of bases not matched to a gene: 11. CDR1 is SGDLS, CDR2 YYNGEE, per germline. This CDR3 spans 17 amino acids. The CDR3 region is CASSVIPLAGGGDEQFF. The CDR3, as DNA: TGTGCCAGCAGCGTAATCCCTCTAGCGGGAGGAGGCGATGAGCAGTTCTTC.

The rearrangement uses TRBV11-2 and TRBJ2-7; a weak D match, TRBD1 (5 bases). The CDR3 runs to 14 residues. Germline CDR1 and CDR2: SGHAT and FQNNGV. Deletions cut 1 base from V and 4 bases from J, with 11 bases between. This CDR3 is CASSLGQGGYEQYF. The CDR3 DNA reads TGTGCCAGCAGCTTAGGTCAGGGTGGATACGAGCAGTACTTC.

V is TRBV5-4 and J is TRBJ2-7; 8 bases map to TRBD1. Losses at the gene ends were 4 bases for V and 4 bases for J; bases not matched to a gene: 4. The CDR3 loop spans 13 amino acids. Germline CDR1 and CDR2: SGHNT and YYREEE (reference sequence). CDR3 sequence: CASSRDRRYEQYF. The CDR3 nucleotides read TGTGCCAGCAGCCGGGACAGGAGATACGAGCAGTACTTC.

This clone appeared a single time. The J gene is TRBJ2-1, the V gene TRBV9, with 10 bases lining up with TRBD1. Trimming removed 4 bases from V and 6 bases from J; junction bases left unmatched: 16. Germline V gives CDR1 SGDLS, CDR2 YYNGEE. CDR3 length: 18 amino acids. CDR3 nucleotide sequence: TGTGCCAGCAGCCAATCCCAGGGCCGGGACAGGGGAATCAATGAGCAGTTCTTC. It translates to CASSQSQGRDRGINEQFF.

The chain joins TRBV10-3 to TRBJ2-5; maybe TRBD2 (6 bases). The V and J ends lost 3 bases and 4 bases respectively, with 12 bases between them. CDR1 and CDR2 (germline): ENHRY, SYGVKD. The CDR3 totals 14 residues. The CDR3 sequence: CAISDPGGVETQYF. CDR3 coding DNA: TGTGCCATCAGTGACCCCGGAGGGGTAGAGACCCAGTACTTC.

This clone was detected only once. This sequence joins TRBV10-3 and TRBJ1-5; no clear D gene. The CDR3 consists of 13 residues. V was clipped by 6 bases and J by 4 bases, with 10 bases between them. Per the germline V gene, CDR1 is ENHRY and CDR2 is SYGVKD. In DNA, the CDR3 is TGTGCCATCAGCGCGACGGAGAATCAGCCCCAGCATTTT. Encoded protein: CAISATENQPQHF.

The chain couples TRBV11-2 to TRBJ2-3, with unresolved D. Germline CDR1 is SGHAT and CDR2 is FQNNGV. CDR3 length: 13 amino acids. V was clipped by 1 base and J by 7 bases, with 9 bases between them. CDR3 sequence: CASSLGLGNTQYF. The CDR3 bases are TGTGCCAGCAGCTTAGGGTTAGGAAATACGCAGTATTTT.

This clone was seen more than once but under ten times. This sequence joins TRBV28 and TRBJ1-1; tentatively, D is TRBD1 (5 bases). CDR1 is MDHEN, CDR2 SYDVKM, per germline. The length of the CDR3 is 16 residues. Between the trimmed V and J ends, which lost 0 bases and 4 bases, there was a span of 15 bases. DNA of the CDR3: TGTGCCAGCAGTTTATGGGGGCAGGCGGTAGGCACTGAAGCTTTCTTT. This encodes CASSLWGQAVGTEAFF.

The chain has TRBV5-5 and TRBJ2-1; TRBD2 aligns across 12 bases. The J segment lost 3 bases and the V segment lost 1 base, leaving 2 bases of the junction unmatched. Germline assignment: CDR1 SGHKS and CDR2 YYEKEE (reference sequence). The CDR3 extends over 16 amino acids. CDR3 DNA sequence: TGTGCCAGCAGCTTGAGACTAGCGGGGGTCTACAATGAGCAGTTCTTC. This codes for CASSLRLAGVYNEQFF.

This clone was found once. The chain links TRBV5-1 to TRBJ2-2; 10 positions match TRBD2. Germline loops: CDR1 SGHRS, CDR2 YFSETQ. The V segment lost 3 bases and the J segment 4 bases; nucleotides outside the gene matches: 6. This CDR3 spans 16 amino acids. Here the CDR3 DNA reads TGCGCCAGCAGCTGGTCGCTAGCGGGAGTCACCGGGGAGCTGTTTTTT. Amino acids: CASSWSLAGVTGELFF.

The rearrangement joins TRBV5-4 to TRBJ2-2; maybe TRBD2 (7 bases). V was shortened by 3 bases and J by 4 bases, with 13 bases between the two germline ends. Germline V CDR1 and CDR2: SGHNT, YYREEE (reference sequence). The CDR3 is 15 residues long. CDR3 amino acids: CASSSRGATTGELFF. The CDR3 DNA follows: TGTGCCAGCAGCTCTCGGGGGGCGACCACCGGGGAGCTGTTTTTT.

This clone was counted only a few times. The gene calls are TRBV25-1 and TRBJ2-7; 7 nucleotides align to TRBD1. J gave up 2 bases and V 6 bases, and 4 bases lay outside the gene matches. CDR1 is MGHDK and CDR2 is SYGVNS in the germline V gene. There are 13 residues in the CDR3. For the CDR3, the DNA is TGTGCCAGCAGAGGGACAGAAACCTACGAGCAGTACTTC. Its protein is CASRGTETYEQYF.

The V and J genes are TRBV5-1 and TRBJ2-1; D remains unclear. In germline, CDR1 is SGHRS, CDR2 YFSETQ. The CDR3 is 16 residues long. V lost 4 bases, J lost 0 bases, and 14 bases lay in between. CDR3 loop: CASSPIGSSSYNEQFF. In DNA, the CDR3 is TGCGCCAGCAGCCCGATTGGGTCGAGCTCCTACAATGAGCAGTTCTTC.

This rearrangement joins TRBV5-1 to TRBJ2-3, with D possibly TRBD2 on 5 matching bases. Deletions cut 0 bases from V and 4 bases from J, with 6 bases between. Germline CDR1 SGHRS, CDR2 YFSETQ. The CDR3 has 13 residues. The CDR3 nucleotides are TGCGCCAGCAGCTTGGTGAGGGCAGATACGCAGTATTTT. Translating it yields CASSLVRADTQYF. Full variable domain (outside the CDR3, taken from reference TRBV5-1 and TRBJ2-3): KAGVTQTPRYLIKTRGQQVTLSCSPISGHRSVSWYQQTPGQGLQFLFEYFSETQRNKGNFPGRFSGRQFSNSRSEMNVSTLELGDSALYLCASSLVRADTQYFGPGTRLTVL.

The chain carries TRBV12-5 and TRBJ1-3; D unclear. Looked up from germline, CDR1 is LGHNT and CDR2 is FRNRAP. The CDR3 runs to 19 residues. Trimming removed 2 bases at V and 4 bases at J, with 24 bases between. Here the CDR3 DNA reads TGTGCTAGTGGTTTGCTTGTGGCTTTAGACCAAATGAAGGGAAACACCATATATTTT. Translated, it gives CASGLLVALDQMKGNTIYF.

This clone was seen just once. V and J are TRBV6-1 and TRBJ2-3; 9 bases fit TRBD1. The junction had 5 bases not matched to a gene; V was cut back by 6 bases and J by 4 bases. The CDR3 runs 14 residues. Germline V gene sequence: CDR1 MNHNS, CDR2 SASEGT. The CDR3 DNA reads TGTGCCAGCAGGAGGGGACAGGGATCAGATACGCAGTATTTT. Its translation: CASRRGQGSDTQYF.